Listed below are T cell receptor beta chains from one sample, sequenced in a study of blood T cell repertoires in COVID-19. This table comes from immunoSEQ multiplex PCR, and its TCRdb copy is limited to in-frame clones, with some not included. The sample lists 200,000 to 300,000 clones, about 85% occurring once. Sequencing used peripheral blood. Receptor source: a man between 60 and 75 years old who had recovered from COVID-19. CDR3s include the opening cysteine and the closing phenylalanine or tryptophan. Each record gives: clone size, D gene, J gene, V gene, CDR3 DNA, CDR3 protein. D genes are given only for firm matches. Size tells how often a clone was seen (once, few, many) or the class of an expanded clone, and some rows leave it out.

NA,NA,TRBJ2-5,TRBV7-7,TGTGCTAGCAGCTTAGTACGGACAGAACAAGAGACCCAGTACTTC,CASSLVRTEQETQYF
once,TRBD1,TRBJ2-7,TRBV14,TGTGCCAGCAGCCCGGACAGGAGCTCCTACGAGCAGTACTTC,CASSPDRSSYEQYF
NA,NA,TRBJ1-2,TRBV14,TGTGCCAGCAGCCCGGACTCAAACTATGGCTACACCTTC,CASSPDSNYGYTF
NA,NA,TRBJ1-4,TRBV5-4,TGTGCCAGCAGCTCAGGGGTGACGGGTGAAAAACTGTTTTTT,CASSSGVTGEKLFF
NA,NA,TRBJ2-5,TRBV11-3,TGTGCCAGCAGCCTAGTATCCACAGGGCAAGGGACCCAGTACTTC,CASSLVSTGQGTQYF
NA,NA,TRBJ1-5,TRBV19,TGTGCCAGTAGTATTCCCACCGGGGGTAGCAATCAGCCCCAGCATTTT,CASSIPTGGSNQPQHF
few,TRBD1,TRBJ2-1,TRBV5-1,TGCGCCAGCAGCGATCGGGACAGATTCGGCCATGAGCAGTTCTTC,CASSDRDRFGHEQFF
NA,TRBD1,TRBJ2-7,TRBV2,TGTGCCAGCAGTGAATTGACAGGGGGCCTCTACGAGCAGTACTTC,CASSELTGGLYEQYF
NA,TRBD1,TRBJ2-5,TRBV6-5,TGTGCCAGCAGAAACAGGGGAACGGAGACCCAGTACTTC,CASRNRGTETQYF
NA,NA,TRBJ1-5,TRBV29-1,TGCAGCGTTGTTGCTGGGGCGCGTGGTCAGCCCCAGCATTTT,CSVVAGARGQPQHF
NA,NA,TRBJ2-4,TRBV5-6,TGTGCCAGCAGTCCCCTGACAGGCGAAAAAAACATTCAGTACTTC,CASSPLTGEKNIQYF